This passage covers 23 T cell receptor beta chains from one sample sequenced in a study of regulatory T cells in long-lasting Graves disease. TCR beta libraries were built with iRepertoire HTBI primers and Arm-PCR of CDR3 regions. Each CDR3 protein is one row after TCRdb ran MiXCR on the multiplex PCR reads. Altogether 530,000 or so distinct CDR3 sequences are present, roughly 12% being singletons, with the ten largest covering roughly a tenth. As to time point: newly diagnosed GD, antithyroid drugs for less than 3 months. PBMC-derived RNA was used for the TCR library. This sample also appeared in a second study, on T cells in Graves' hyperthyroidism and ophthalmopathy.

The sample here was peripheral blood mononuclear cells (PBMCs), taken at new diagnosis, from a patient treated with antithyroid drugs. Source of these receptors: a man aged 30 to 45 with Graves disease.

The genes are TRBV6-1 and TRBJ2-7, with D unclear. Germline CDR1 reads MNHNS; CDR2 reads SASEGT. V was cut by 5 bases and J by 3 bases, with 14 bases left in between. This CDR3 has 14 residues. CDR3 coding DNA: TGTGCCAGCAGTCACCTCCCACCCAGCTACGAGCAGTACTTC. Protein sequence: CASSHLPPSYEQYF.

The rearrangement joins TRBV20-1 to TRBJ1-1; D gene ambiguous. The V gene lost 0 bases and the J gene lost 7 bases, with 9 bases spanning the gap. Germline-derived CDR1 and CDR2 are DFQATT and SNEGSKA (reference sequence). The CDR3 is 12 amino acids. Here the CDR3 DNA reads TGCAGTGCTAGAGATAGTGGGGATGAAGCTTTCTTT. Protein: CSARDSGDEAFF.

This clonotype was found many times. The V and J genes are TRBV19 and TRBJ1-5; no reliable D call. The V end lost 7 bases, the J end lost 3 bases, and 10 bases lay between the germline ends. Germline V gives CDR1 LNHDA, CDR2 SQIVND (reference sequence). This CDR3 comprises 13 residues. In nucleotides, the CDR3 is TGTGCCAGTACCCCACATTACAATCAGCCCCAGCATTTT. Translating gives CASTPHYNQPQHF. The complete variable domain, with remaining parts taken from reference TRBV19 and TRBJ1-5, reads DGGITQSPKYLFRKEGQNVTLSCEQNLNHDAMYWYRQDPGQGLRLIYYSQIVNDFQKGDIAEGYSVSREKKESFPLTVTSAQKNPTAFYLCASTPHYNQPQHFGDGTRLSIL.

This clonotype was seen ten or more times. The chain has TRBV13 and TRBJ2-7; D is undetermined. In germline, CDR1 is PRHDT, CDR2 FYEKMQ (reference sequence). This CDR3 contains 15 residues. Between the trimmed V and J ends, which lost 3 bases and 0 bases, there was a span of 12 bases. The CDR3 loop reads CASSLIRGNSYEQYF. DNA of the CDR3: TGTGCCAGCAGCTTGATTAGAGGAAACTCCTACGAGCAGTACTTC.

The chain combines TRBV4-2 with TRBJ1-5; D remains ambiguous. Germline assignment: CDR1 LGHNA and CDR2 YNFKEQ. The CDR3 has 15 residues. The V end lost 1 base, the J end lost 4 bases, and 11 bases lay between the germline ends. This chain's CDR3 is CASSQGVAGNQPQHF. The DNA for the CDR3 is TGTGCCAGCAGCCAAGGGGTGGCGGGGAATCAGCCCCAGCATTTT.

This clonotype has at least ten counts. The gene calls are TRBV10-3 and TRBJ2-2, with 12 bases identical to TRBD2. This CDR3 spans 16 amino acids. V shed 8 bases, J shed 7 bases, and the junction held 11 bases outside the gene matches. Germline loops: CDR1 ENHRY, CDR2 SYGVKD. CDR3 sequence: CAIGPGLAGRGGELFF. CDR3 coding DNA: TGTGCCATCGGGCCAGGACTAGCGGGGCGAGGCGGGGAGCTGTTTTTT.

This clonotype was seen repeatedly, ten times or more. V gene TRBV7-3 combines with J gene TRBJ2-1, with 15 positions matching TRBD2. CDR1 is SGHTA, CDR2 FQGTGA, per germline. This CDR3 spans 16 amino acids. J gave up 6 bases and V 5 bases, and 5 bases lay outside the gene matches. CDR3 coding DNA: TGTGCCAGCAGCCCAACGGGACTAGCGGGAGGCAATGAGCAGTTCTTC. The encoded protein is CASSPTGLAGGNEQFF.

This clonotype was observed many times. This chain connects TRBV29-1 to TRBJ1-1; TRBD1 matches at 7 bases. CDR1 SQVTM and CDR2 ANQGSEA come from the germline V gene. V lost 8 bases, J lost 4 bases, and 16 bases stayed unmatched. This CDR3 is 15 amino acids long. In DNA form, the CDR3 reads TGCAGCCCACCGGTTGAGGGGGCAGGGGTCACTGAAGCTTTCTTT. Its protein product is CSPPVEGAGVTEAFF.

The J gene is TRBJ2-1, the V gene TRBV14; 7 bases line up with TRBD1. CDR3 length: 15 amino acids. J gave up 8 bases and V 0 bases, and 7 bases lay outside the gene matches. Germline lookup yields CDR1 SGHDN and CDR2 FVKESK. CDR3 residues: CASSQDWQGDDEQFF. The CDR3 region has the DNA TGTGCCAGCAGCCAAGATTGGCAGGGGGATGATGAGCAGTTCTTC.

The table lists this clonotype with many counts. The J gene is TRBJ2-3, the V gene TRBV6-2 or TRBV6-3; D is unresolved. The length of the CDR3 is 14 residues. V was shortened by 3 bases and J by 2 bases, with 9 bases between the two germline ends. Germline lookup yields CDR1 MNHEY and CDR2 SVGEGT. The CDR3 region is CASSYHSATDTQYF. CDR3 bases: TGTGCCAGCAGTTATCATTCCGCCACAGATACGCAGTATTTT.

This clonotype was seen at least ten times. The chain has TRBV7-2 and TRBJ2-7; 7 bases line up with TRBD2. V trimming: 5 bases; J trimming: 3 bases; junction bases outside the gene matches: 4. Per the germline V gene, CDR1 is SGHTA and CDR2 is FQGNSA. The CDR3 is made up of 13 amino acids. The chain's CDR3 is CASSASSGYEQYF. CDR3 sequence (DNA): TGTGCCAGCAGCGCCTCTAGCGGCTACGAGCAGTACTTC.

This clonotype was seen ten or more times. The CDR3 here is CSVETGTVTYNEQFF. CDR3 nucleotides: TGCAGCGTTGAAACCGGGACGGTTACATACAATGAGCAGTTCTTC. The gene calls are TRBV29-1 and TRBJ2-1, with D possibly being TRBD1 or TRBD2 (5 bases each). Trimming left V 2 bases short and J 4 bases short, with 15 bases between. Germline CDR1 and CDR2: SQVTM and ANQGSEA. The CDR3 extends over 15 amino acids.

This clonotype was observed many times. This chain links TRBV7-8 with TRBJ1-5; 10 bases match TRBD1. Per the germline V gene, CDR1 is SGHVS and CDR2 is FQNEAQ. With 6 bases clipped from V and 2 bases from J, the junction kept 4 bases outside the gene matches. The CDR3 length is 15 residues. CDR3 sequence reads: CASSTGTGGNQPQHF. DNA of the CDR3: TGTGCCAGCAGTACCGGGACAGGGGGCAATCAGCCCCAGCATTTT.

This clonotype was seen at least ten times. The rearrangement links TRBV29-1 to TRBJ1-1; maybe TRBD1 (6 bases). Germline values: CDR1 SQVTM, CDR2 ANQGSEA. This CDR3 comprises 13 residues. Trimming shortened V by 6 bases and J by 1 base, and 12 bases separated the two germline ends. CDR3 in DNA: TGCAGCGTGCACAGGGTTCAGAACACTGAAGCTTTCTTT. It is translated as CSVHRVQNTEAFF.

The V and J genes are TRBV27 and TRBJ2-1; D might be TRBD2 (5 bases). V shed 2 bases and J shed 3 bases, with 11 bases lying between them. The germline gives CDR1 MNHEY, CDR2 SMNVEV (reference sequence). The CDR3 length is 15 residues. The DNA for the CDR3 is TGTGCCAGCAGTTTAGAAGCGGTAAACTACAATGAGCAGTTCTTC. The encoded protein is CASSLEAVNYNEQFF.

This clonotype was counted a few times. This chain uses TRBV3-1 with TRBJ2-1; D may match TRBD1 or TRBD2 (6 bases each). The V end was cut by 4 bases, the J end by 1 base, with 17 bases between. The germline V gene has CDR1 LGHDT and CDR2 YNNKEL (reference sequence). This CDR3 is built from 17 residues. CDR3 DNA: TGTGCCAGCAGCCGGGGAGGCGGGACATCGTCCTACAATGAGCAGTTCTTC. Translating gives CASSRGGGTSSYNEQFF.

This clonotype came up a few times. The chain carries TRBV2 and TRBJ2-7, with 11 bases lining up with TRBD1. The CDR3 is 17 residues long. V shed 6 bases, J shed 7 bases, and the junction held 17 bases outside the gene matches. CDR1 and CDR2 (germline): SNHLY, FYNNEI. In nucleotides, the CDR3 is TGTGCCAGCAGCATACTCGGACAGGGGGCAGGGACCCAAGAGCAGTACTTC. Translated: CASSILGQGAGTQEQYF.

This clonotype showed up just a few times. The V gene is TRBV12-3 or TRBV12-4, the J gene TRBJ2-2; 9 bases map to TRBD1. This CDR3 is built from 15 residues. Trimming cost V 7 bases and J 6 bases; bases outside gene matches: 9. CDR3 sequence reads: CASTAEGQGPGELFF. The CDR3 DNA is TGTGCCAGCACCGCGGAGGGACAGGGCCCCGGGGAGCTGTTTTTT.

The chain carries TRBV15 and TRBJ1-5; D gene uncertain. CDR1 LNHNV and CDR2 YYDKDF come from the germline V gene (reference sequence). The germline V and J ends were trimmed by 0 bases and 2 bases, with 5 bases remaining between them. The CDR3 sequence is 14 residues long. The CDR3 protein is CATSRDLGNQPQHF. CDR3 sequence (DNA): TGTGCCACCAGCAGAGACCTGGGCAATCAGCCCCAGCATTTT.

This clonotype appeared many times. The chain is built from TRBV30 and TRBJ1-2; D perhaps matches TRBD1 (6 bases). There are 11 residues in the CDR3. Germline V gene lookup returns CDR1 GTSNPN and CDR2 SVGIG (reference sequence). The V end lost 5 bases, the J end lost 8 bases, and 12 bases lay between the germline ends. Written as DNA, the CDR3 is TGTGCCTGGTGGATCAGGGGCGGCTACACCTTC. It codes for CAWWIRGGYTF.

In this sample, this clonotype turned up many times. This chain uses TRBV20-1 with TRBJ2-5, with TRBD2 matching 7 bases. The CDR3 consists of 15 residues. The V and J ends lost 6 bases and 0 bases, in that order; junction bases with no gene match: 10. The germline V gene has CDR1 DFQATT and CDR2 SNEGSKA (reference sequence). CDR3 protein: CSALEASGNQETQYF. The CDR3 coding sequence is TGCAGTGCCCTGGAGGCTAGCGGTAACCAAGAGACCCAGTACTTC.

This clonotype appeared a few times. V and J are TRBV7-3 and TRBJ2-3, with unresolved D. Germline CDR1 is SGHTA and CDR2 is FQGTGA. The CDR3 runs to 14 residues. Trimming took 1 base from V and 4 from J, leaving 9 bases between them. The CDR3 nucleotides read TGTGCCAGCAGCTTAATTGGGTCTCCAGATACGCAGTATTTT. Amino acids: CASSLIGSPDTQYF.

The rearrangement uses TRBV20-1 and TRBJ1-3, with a weak D call TRBD1 (5 bases). V was trimmed by 5 bases and J by 4 bases, leaving 12 bases between them. CDR3 size: 13 residues. Germline lookup yields CDR1 DFQATT and CDR2 SNEGSKA (reference sequence). The CDR3 reads CSAFQGTGNTIYF. The DNA for the CDR3 is TGCAGTGCTTTTCAGGGTACCGGAAACACCATATATTTT.